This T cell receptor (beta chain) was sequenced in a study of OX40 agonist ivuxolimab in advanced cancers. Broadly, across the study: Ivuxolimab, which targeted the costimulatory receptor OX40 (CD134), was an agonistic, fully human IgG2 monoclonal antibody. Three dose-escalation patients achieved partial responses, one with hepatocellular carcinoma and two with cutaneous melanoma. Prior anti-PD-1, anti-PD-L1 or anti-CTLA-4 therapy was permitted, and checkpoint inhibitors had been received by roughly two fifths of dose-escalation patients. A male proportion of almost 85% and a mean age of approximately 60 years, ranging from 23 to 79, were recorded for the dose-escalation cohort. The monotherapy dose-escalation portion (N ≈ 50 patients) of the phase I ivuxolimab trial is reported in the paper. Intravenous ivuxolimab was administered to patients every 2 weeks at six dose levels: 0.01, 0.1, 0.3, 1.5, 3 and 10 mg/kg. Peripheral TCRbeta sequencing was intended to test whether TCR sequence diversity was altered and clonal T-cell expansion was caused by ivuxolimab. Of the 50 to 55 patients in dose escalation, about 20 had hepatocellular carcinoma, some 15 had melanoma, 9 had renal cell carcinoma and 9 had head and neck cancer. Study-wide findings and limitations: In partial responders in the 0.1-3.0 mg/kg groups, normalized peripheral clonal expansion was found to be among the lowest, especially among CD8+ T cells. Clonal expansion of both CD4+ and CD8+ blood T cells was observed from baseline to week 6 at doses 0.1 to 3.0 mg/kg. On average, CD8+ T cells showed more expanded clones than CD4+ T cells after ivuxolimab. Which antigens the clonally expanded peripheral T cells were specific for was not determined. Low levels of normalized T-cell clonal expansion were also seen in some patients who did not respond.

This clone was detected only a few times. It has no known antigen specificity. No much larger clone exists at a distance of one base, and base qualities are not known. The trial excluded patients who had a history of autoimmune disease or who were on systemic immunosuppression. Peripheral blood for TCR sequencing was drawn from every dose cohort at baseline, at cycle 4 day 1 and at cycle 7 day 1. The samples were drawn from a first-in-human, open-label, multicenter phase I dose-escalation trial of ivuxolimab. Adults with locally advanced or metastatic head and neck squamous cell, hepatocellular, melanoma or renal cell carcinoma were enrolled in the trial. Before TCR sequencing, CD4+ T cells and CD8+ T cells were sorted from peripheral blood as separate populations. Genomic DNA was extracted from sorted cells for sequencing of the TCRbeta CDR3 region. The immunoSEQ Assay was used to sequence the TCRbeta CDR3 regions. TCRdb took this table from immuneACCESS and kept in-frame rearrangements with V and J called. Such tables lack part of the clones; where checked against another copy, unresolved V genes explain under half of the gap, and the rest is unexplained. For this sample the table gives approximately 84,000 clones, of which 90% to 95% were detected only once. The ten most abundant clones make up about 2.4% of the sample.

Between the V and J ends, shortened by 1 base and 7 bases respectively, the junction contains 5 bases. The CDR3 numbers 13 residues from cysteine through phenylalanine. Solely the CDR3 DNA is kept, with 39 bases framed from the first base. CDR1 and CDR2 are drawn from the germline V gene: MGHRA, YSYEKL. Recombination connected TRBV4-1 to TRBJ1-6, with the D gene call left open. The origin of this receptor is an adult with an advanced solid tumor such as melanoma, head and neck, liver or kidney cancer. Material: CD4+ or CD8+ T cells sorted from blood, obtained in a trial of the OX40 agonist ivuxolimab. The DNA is TGCGCCAGCAGCCAAGGTCTGAATTCACCCCTCCACTTT. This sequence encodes CASSQGLNSPLHF.